Listed here are 4 T cell receptor beta chains from one sample, sequenced in a study of tumor and adjacent non-tumor tissue in lung cancer. TCRbeta libraries were built with three rounds of nested PCR, modified from ARM-PCR. Each CDR3 protein gets one entry after TCRdb re-called the multiplex PCR reads with MiXCR. The profile shows under 45,000 distinct CDR3 sequences, 60% of them singletons. The template was RNA from unsorted bulk tissue. The normal lung tissue was taken more than 3 cm from the tumor edge. Sequences were obtained from distant non-tumor lung tissue. The receptors originated from a man aged 45-65 years with non-small cell lung cancer.

Concerning this clonotype: At one end, the junction sequence differs from germline, possibly due to a read error. The rearrangement uses TRBV7-9 and TRBJ1-1; D not resolved. The CDR3 consists of 13 residues. Germline V gene data show CDR1 as SEHNR and CDR2 as FQNEAQ (reference sequence). CDR3 sequence: CASSLKDNTEASF. As DNA, the CDR3 is TGTGCCAGCAGCTTAAAAGATAACACTGAAGCTTCCTTT.

Regarding this clonotype: Since a much larger clone is just one base distant, this may be a read error. J is TRBJ2-7 and V is TRBV20-1, with D possibly TRBD2 on 5 matching bases. This CDR3 contains 14 residues. The germline gives CDR1 DFQATT, CDR2 SNEGSKA (reference sequence). Trimming shortened V by 6 bases and J by 6 bases, and 21 bases separated the two germline ends. CDR3 nucleotides: TGCAGTGCCCCCACTAGATGGTTGGTGGGCGAGCAGTACTTC. This encodes CSAPTRWLVGEQYF.

This clonotype has at least ten counts. The chain recombines TRBV12-3 or TRBV12-4 with TRBJ2-1; 9 bases are shared with TRBD1. V trimming: 6 bases; J trimming: 8 bases; junction bases outside the gene matches: 5. The CDR3 has 13 amino acids. The CDR3 region has the DNA TGTGCCAGCAGCAGGGACAGGGAGGATGAGCAGTTCTTC. This gives the protein CASSRDREDEQFF.

For this clonotype: As the CDR3 is not closed by the conserved phenylalanine or tryptophan, this likely results from a read error. The chain is built from TRBV28 and TRBJ2-7, with 8 bases lining up with TRBD2. Germline assignment: CDR1 MDHEN and CDR2 SYDVKM. CDR3 length: 15 residues. The ends lost 6 bases at V and 1 base at J; junction bases unmatched: 8. CDR3 sequence (DNA): TGTGCCAGCAGAAAGGCAATAGCGGGATCCTACGAGCAGTACTTA. Translated, it gives CASRKAIAGSYEQYL.